The text below deals with one TCR beta chain. Its antigen is not identified. Autoimmune disease history or systemic immunosuppression led to patient exclusion. Trimming left V 2 bases short and J 7 bases short, with 8 bases between. This CDR3 region has 13 residues. CDR1 and CDR2 from the germline V gene are SGHTA and FQGNSA. The sample is drawn from a study of OX40 agonist ivuxolimab in advanced cancers. Whole-study results and caveats: Among the least clonally expanded were partial responders at 0.1-3.0 mg/kg.

The data were produced by immunoSEQ multiplex PCR, yet TCRdb's version contains in-frame clones alone and is incomplete. Among about 98,000 clones listed, approximately 86% were seen once. The source is an adult with an advanced solid tumor such as melanoma, head and neck, liver or kidney cancer. The sample here was CD4+ or CD8+ T cells sorted from blood, taken in a trial of the OX40 agonist ivuxolimab. The chain couples TRBV7-2 to TRBJ2-2; no clear D gene. This CDR3 is CASSLPTVGELFF. The CDR3 nucleotides read TGTGCCAGCAGCTTACCCACAGTCGGGGAGCTGTTTTTT.